This TCR beta chain was captured by sequencing in a study of blood T cell repertoires in COVID-19. Study-wide context: In each case, the material was cDNA or gDNA derived from T cells, B-cell-depleted T cells, or PBMCs.

The authors' processing: Estimated nucleated cell counts came from reference gene primer amplification. Using immunoSEQ multiplex PCR, the repertoire was profiled, and TCRdb retains in-frame clones only, with some absent. V, J and clone size are taken as reported in that table, and D and trimming were inferred from the DNA itself. The profile shows tens of thousands of clones, approximately 90% of them singletons. The V segment lost 6 bases and the J segment 3 bases; nucleotides outside the gene matches: 9. This CDR3 spans 15 amino acids. The V gene's germline CDR1 is SGHNT and CDR2 YENEEA. Source material: peripheral blood. This sequence originates from a man in his forties or fifties with acute or convalescent COVID-19. The J gene is TRBJ2-3, the V gene TRBV11-3; 7 bases align to TRBD2. Here the CDR3 DNA reads TGTGCCAGCAGTCCTGGCGGGAGAGGGACAGATACGCAGTATTTT. Translation: CASSPGGRGTDTQYF. Together with reference TRBV11-3 and TRBJ2-3, the CDR3 gives the full variable domain: EAGVVQSPRYKIIEKKQPVAFWCNPISGHNTLYWYLQNLGQGPELLIRYENEEAVDDSQLPKDRFSAERLKGVDSTLKIQPAELGDSAVYLCASSPGGRGTDTQYFGPGTRLTVL.